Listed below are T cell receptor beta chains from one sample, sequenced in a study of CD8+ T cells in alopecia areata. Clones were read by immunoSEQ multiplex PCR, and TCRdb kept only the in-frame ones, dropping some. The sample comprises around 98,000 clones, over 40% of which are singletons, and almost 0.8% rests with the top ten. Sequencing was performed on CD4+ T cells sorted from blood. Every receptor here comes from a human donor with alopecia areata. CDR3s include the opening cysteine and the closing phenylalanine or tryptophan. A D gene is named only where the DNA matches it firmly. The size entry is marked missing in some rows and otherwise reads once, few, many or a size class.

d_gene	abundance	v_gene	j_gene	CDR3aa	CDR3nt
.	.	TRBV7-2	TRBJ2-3	CASSLEGRRLDTQYF	TGTGCCAGCAGCTTAGAAGGGAGGAGGTTAGATACGCAGTATTTT
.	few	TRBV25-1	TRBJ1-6	CASSESWGVGASPLHF	TGTGCCAGCAGTGAATCCTGGGGGGTTGGGGCTTCACCCCTCCACTTT
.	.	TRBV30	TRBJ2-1	CAWTTGSGPFYNEQFF	TGTGCCTGGACCACAGGGTCCGGCCCATTCTACAATGAGCAGTTCTTC
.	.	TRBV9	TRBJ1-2	CASSFQGDGYTF	TGTGCCAGCAGCTTCCAAGGCGATGGCTACACCTTC
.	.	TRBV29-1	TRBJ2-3	CSVVLGGQDTQYF	TGCAGCGTAGTACTCGGGGGGCAAGATACGCAGTATTTT
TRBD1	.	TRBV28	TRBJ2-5	CASRRTGGEETQYF	TGTGCCAGCAGAAGGACAGGGGGGGAAGAGACCCAGTACTTC
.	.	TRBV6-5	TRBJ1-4	CASSQGQQNEKLFF	TGTGCCAGCAGTCAAGGACAGCAGAATGAAAAACTGTTTTTT
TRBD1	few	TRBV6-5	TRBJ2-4	CATRGPDIQYF	TGTGCCACCAGGGGGCCTGACATTCAGTACTTC
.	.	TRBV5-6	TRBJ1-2	CASSLSRGYTF	TGTGCCAGCAGCTTGTCGAGGGGCTACACCTTC
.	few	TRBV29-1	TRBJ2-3	CSVERLAGAGDTQYF	TGCAGCGTTGAACGGCTTGCAGGGGCCGGGGATACGCAGTATTTT
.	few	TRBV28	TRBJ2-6	CASSSGSGANVLTF	TGTGCCAGCAGTTCGGGCTCTGGGGCCAACGTCCTGACTTTC
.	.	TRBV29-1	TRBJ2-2	CSVEGQEGGELFF	TGCAGCGTTGAGGGACAAGAGGGCGGGGAGCTGTTTTTT
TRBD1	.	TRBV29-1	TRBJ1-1	CSVARQGGTEAFF	TGCAGCGTTGCCAGACAGGGAGGCACTGAAGCTTTCTTT
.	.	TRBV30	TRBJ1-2	CAWSKQWGRSTNYGYTF	TGTGCCTGGAGCAAACAATGGGGACGGTCAACTAACTATGGCTACACCTTC
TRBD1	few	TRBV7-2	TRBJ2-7	CASRPTGAYEQYF	TGTGCCAGCAGACCGACAGGGGCCTACGAGCAGTACTTC
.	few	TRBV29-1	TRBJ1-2	CSVSLRLNYGYTF	TGCAGCGTTTCTCTTCGCCTTAACTATGGCTACACCTTC
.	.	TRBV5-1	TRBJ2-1	CASSSERGEQFF	TGCGCCAGCAGCTCGGAGCGAGGGGAGCAGTTCTTC
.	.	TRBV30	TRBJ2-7	CAWTRGRISYEQYF	TGTGCCTGGACAAGGGGTCGTATCTCCTACGAGCAGTACTTC
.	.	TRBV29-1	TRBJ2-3	CSGRERLGGDTQYF	TGCAGCGGGCGTGAGAGGTTAGGAGGGGATACGCAGTATTTT
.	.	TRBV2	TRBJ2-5	CASRGSQETQYF	TGTGCCAGCAGAGGCAGTCAAGAGACCCAGTACTTC
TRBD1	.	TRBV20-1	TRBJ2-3	CSALQGDTQYF	TGCAGTGCTTTACAGGGGGATACGCAGTATTTT
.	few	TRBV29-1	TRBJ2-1	CSVELFLDFYNEQFF	TGCAGCGTTGAACTCTTCTTGGACTTTTACAATGAGCAGTTCTTC
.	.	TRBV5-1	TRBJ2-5	CASTWAGQGQETQYF	TGCGCCAGCACCTGGGCGGGGCAAGGGCAAGAGACCCAGTACTTC
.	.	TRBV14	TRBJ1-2	CASSQDLQGMNTF	TGTGCCAGCAGCCAAGATTTACAGGGTATGAACACCTTC
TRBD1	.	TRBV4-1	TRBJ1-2	CASSQPTGGTYGYTF	TGCGCCAGCAGCCAACCCACAGGGGGAACCTATGGCTACACCTTC
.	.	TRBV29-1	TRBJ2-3	CSAESRGYTDTQYF	TGCAGCGCCGAGTCCAGGGGTTACACAGATACGCAGTATTTT